These T cell receptor beta chains were read from a single sample in a study of shared clonotypes between healthy human individuals. TCRdb keeps only in-frame clones here, not all; method: immunoSEQ multiplex PCR. The data hold fewer than 350,000 clones, with roughly 91% observed a single time. Sequencing used memory CD8+ T cells sorted from blood. These receptors originate from a man younger than 35 in good health. The CDR3 runs from the conserved cysteine through the conserved F or W. The D gene is left open where the match is weak. The size field is filled for only some rows; it gives once, few, many or a size class.

j_call: TRBJ1-2
cdr3_length: 12
d_call: -
clone_size: -
v_call: TRBV2
cdr3_nt: TGTGCCAGCAGTCCCCCTGGGGATGGCTACACCTTC
cdr3_aa: CASSPPGDGYTF

j_call: TRBJ1-1
cdr3_length: 13
d_call: -
clone_size: -
v_call: TRBV2
cdr3_nt: TGTGCCAGCAGAGGACCCCAATTGGATGAAGCTTTCTTT
cdr3_aa: CASRGPQLDEAFF

j_call: TRBJ2-7
cdr3_length: 15
d_call: TRBD1
clone_size: -
v_call: TRBV11-1
cdr3_nt: TGTGCCAGCAGCCTCCGGGACAGGGGATCCTACGAGCAGTACTTC
cdr3_aa: CASSLRDRGSYEQYF

j_call: TRBJ2-5
cdr3_length: 12
d_call: -
clone_size: -
v_call: TRBV7-7
cdr3_nt: TGTGCTAGCAGCTTGCTCTCAGTGCCCCAGTACTTC
cdr3_aa: CASSLLSVPQYF

j_call: TRBJ2-5
cdr3_length: 15
d_call: TRBD2
clone_size: -
v_call: TRBV7-2
cdr3_nt: TGTGCCAGCAGCTTCTGGCTAGCGGATCAAGAGACCCAGTACTTC
cdr3_aa: CASSFWLADQETQYF

j_call: TRBJ2-7
cdr3_length: 14
d_call: -
clone_size: once
v_call: TRBV2
cdr3_nt: TGTGCCAGCAGTGAAGCTGGGACAACCTACGAGCAGTACTTC
cdr3_aa: CASSEAGTTYEQYF

j_call: TRBJ1-4
cdr3_length: 15
d_call: TRBD1
clone_size: -
v_call: TRBV27
cdr3_nt: TGTGCCAGCAGCCTACAGGGGGCGTTAAAAGAAAAACTGTTTTTT
cdr3_aa: CASSLQGALKEKLFF

j_call: TRBJ2-7
cdr3_length: 15
d_call: TRBD2
clone_size: -
v_call: TRBV6-5
cdr3_nt: TGTGCCAGCAGGGGAGCGAGCGGGGTCCTGGTGGAGCAGTACTTC
cdr3_aa: CASRGASGVLVEQYF

j_call: TRBJ2-1
cdr3_length: 16
d_call: -
clone_size: -
v_call: TRBV5-6
cdr3_nt: TGTGCCAGCAGCCTCACTCAAAGTTCCTCCTACAATGAGCAGTTCTTC
cdr3_aa: CASSLTQSSSYNEQFF

j_call: TRBJ2-7
cdr3_length: 15
d_call: -
clone_size: -
v_call: TRBV5-5
cdr3_nt: TGTGCCAGCAGCCCTGGGAGGTTAGTTTTCTACGAGCAGTACTTC
cdr3_aa: CASSPGRLVFYEQYF

j_call: TRBJ1-1
cdr3_length: 15
d_call: -
clone_size: -
v_call: TRBV2
cdr3_nt: TGTGCCAGCAGTGAAGGTCCGGGCTCGAACACTGAAGCTTTCTTT
cdr3_aa: CASSEGPGSNTEAFF

j_call: TRBJ1-1
cdr3_length: 15
d_call: TRBD1
clone_size: -
v_call: TRBV6-5
cdr3_nt: TGTGCCAGCGGAAACAGGGGGCTCTTGAACACTGAAGCTTTCTTT
cdr3_aa: CASGNRGLLNTEAFF

j_call: TRBJ2-3
cdr3_length: 14
d_call: -
clone_size: -
v_call: TRBV28
cdr3_nt: TGTGCCAGCAGTTTGGTCAGAGCCGGAGATACGCAGTATTTT
cdr3_aa: CASSLVRAGDTQYF

j_call: TRBJ2-3
cdr3_length: 15
d_call: -
clone_size: once
v_call: TRBV6-1
cdr3_nt: TGTGCCAGCAGTGAGGGGACTGTCGGCACAGATACGCAGTATTTT
cdr3_aa: CASSEGTVGTDTQYF

j_call: TRBJ2-3
cdr3_length: 15
d_call: -
clone_size: many
v_call: TRBV6-4
cdr3_nt: TGTGCCAGCAGTGAGTCCCCGCAGGGTACAGATACGCAGTATTTT
cdr3_aa: CASSESPQGTDTQYF

j_call: TRBJ1-2
cdr3_length: 14
d_call: -
clone_size: -
v_call: TRBV5-4
cdr3_nt: TGTGCCAGCAGCTTGGACGGTAATCTCTATGGCTACACCTTC
cdr3_aa: CASSLDGNLYGYTF

j_call: TRBJ2-7
cdr3_length: 14
d_call: -
clone_size: -
v_call: TRBV19
cdr3_nt: TGTGCCAGTAGTGGCACATCCAAGACCTGCGAGCAGTACTTC
cdr3_aa: CASSGTSKTCEQYF

j_call: TRBJ2-7
cdr3_length: 15
d_call: TRBD1
clone_size: -
v_call: TRBV4-3
cdr3_nt: TGCGCCAGCAGCCCGGGACAGGCGAGCTCCTACGAGCAGTACTTC
cdr3_aa: CASSPGQASSYEQYF

j_call: TRBJ2-7
cdr3_length: 13
d_call: -
clone_size: -
v_call: TRBV29-1
cdr3_nt: TGCAGCGTCGACAGCGGATGGACGGGAGAGCAGTACTTC
cdr3_aa: CSVDSGWTGEQYF

j_call: TRBJ1-3
cdr3_length: 14
d_call: -
clone_size: -
v_call: TRBV29-1
cdr3_nt: TGCAGCGTTGGGACAGCAACCTCTGGAAACACCATATATTTT
cdr3_aa: CSVGTATSGNTIYF

j_call: TRBJ2-5
cdr3_length: 16
d_call: -
clone_size: -
v_call: TRBV5-6
cdr3_nt: TGTGCCAGCAGCTTGGCACAGGGTTGGTCAAAAGAGACCCAGTACTTC
cdr3_aa: CASSLAQGWSKETQYF

j_call: TRBJ2-3
cdr3_length: 15
d_call: -
clone_size: -
v_call: TRBV9
cdr3_nt: TGTGCCAGCAGCGTAGGAACTATTAGCACAGATACGCAGTATTTT
cdr3_aa: CASSVGTISTDTQYF

j_call: TRBJ1-2
cdr3_length: 13
d_call: TRBD1
clone_size: -
v_call: TRBV6-5
cdr3_nt: TGTGCCAGCAGTCCCGGGACAGGGGGTGGCTACACCTTC
cdr3_aa: CASSPGTGGGYTF

j_call: TRBJ1-2
cdr3_length: 13
d_call: -
clone_size: -
v_call: TRBV19
cdr3_nt: TGTGCCAGTAGTAATGCATTCTACGATGGCTACACCTTC
cdr3_aa: CASSNAFYDGYTF

j_call: TRBJ2-1
cdr3_length: 14
d_call: -
clone_size: many
v_call: TRBV4-3
cdr3_nt: TGCGCCAGCAGCCGTAGCGAAGGTAGGAATGAGCAGTTCTTC
cdr3_aa: CASSRSEGRNEQFF

j_call: TRBJ1-5
cdr3_length: 15
d_call: -
clone_size: -
v_call: TRBV6-1
cdr3_nt: TGTGCCAGCAGTGAAGTGGGGACAATGTCTCAGCCCCAGCATTTT
cdr3_aa: CASSEVGTMSQPQHF

j_call: TRBJ2-7
cdr3_length: 17
d_call: TRBD2
clone_size: -
v_call: TRBV5-1
cdr3_nt: TGCGCCAGCAGCTTCTTTTGGGTGCGGGAGAGCCTCAACGAGCAGTACTTC
cdr3_aa: CASSFFWVRESLNEQYF

j_call: TRBJ2-5
cdr3_length: 14
d_call: -
clone_size: -
v_call: TRBV5-1
cdr3_nt: TGCGCCAGCAGCTTGGAGAATGAAGAAGAGACCCAGTACTTC
cdr3_aa: CASSLENEEETQYF

j_call: TRBJ2-1
cdr3_length: 21
d_call: TRBD2
clone_size: -
v_call: TRBV4-3
cdr3_nt: TGCGCCAGCAGCCAAGATTCGGGCGAACTAGCGGGCGCTCGCTCCTACAATGAGCAGTTCTTC
cdr3_aa: CASSQDSGELAGARSYNEQFF

j_call: TRBJ2-1
cdr3_length: 14
d_call: -
clone_size: -
v_call: TRBV11-2
cdr3_nt: TGTGCCAGCAGCTTAATGCTGTTCCACAATGAGCAGTTCTTC
cdr3_aa: CASSLMLFHNEQFF

j_call: TRBJ2-5
cdr3_length: 14
d_call: -
clone_size: -
v_call: TRBV5-4
cdr3_nt: TGTGCCAGCAGCTTGGTATCACTCCAAGAGACCCAGTACTTC
cdr3_aa: CASSLVSLQETQYF

j_call: TRBJ2-4
cdr3_length: 14
d_call: -
clone_size: -
v_call: TRBV19
cdr3_nt: TGTGCCAGTAGTATTGCAGGGGGGCTGGACATTCAGTACTTC
cdr3_aa: CASSIAGGLDIQYF

j_call: TRBJ1-4
cdr3_length: 14
d_call: TRBD1
clone_size: -
v_call: TRBV30
cdr3_nt: TGTGCCTGGAGTCCGACAGGGATTGGGGAAAAACTGTTTTTT
cdr3_aa: CAWSPTGIGEKLFF

j_call: TRBJ2-7
cdr3_length: 15
d_call: -
clone_size: once
v_call: TRBV30
cdr3_nt: TGTGCCTGGAGTCACATGGGGACACCGTCCTACGAGCAGTACTTC
cdr3_aa: CAWSHMGTPSYEQYF

j_call: TRBJ2-7
cdr3_length: 16
d_call: TRBD1
clone_size: -
v_call: TRBV27
cdr3_nt: TGTGCCAGCAGTTTATTATCCGGACAGGGAAGCTACGAGCAGTACTTC
cdr3_aa: CASSLLSGQGSYEQYF

j_call: TRBJ2-2
cdr3_length: 16
d_call: TRBD1
clone_size: many
v_call: TRBV29-1
cdr3_nt: TGCAGCGTTTACCGGGACAGGGGCTCTAACACCGGGGAGCTGTTTTTT
cdr3_aa: CSVYRDRGSNTGELFF

j_call: TRBJ1-1
cdr3_length: 15
d_call: -
clone_size: -
v_call: TRBV11-2
cdr3_nt: TGTGCCAGCAGCTTAGACGGTTCGGTGAACACTGAAGCTTTCTTT
cdr3_aa: CASSLDGSVNTEAFF

j_call: TRBJ2-7
cdr3_length: 13
d_call: -
clone_size: -
v_call: TRBV27
cdr3_nt: TGTGCCAGCAGCCCCCGGTCGGCCTACGAGCAGTACTTC
cdr3_aa: CASSPRSAYEQYF

j_call: TRBJ1-1
cdr3_length: 11
d_call: -
clone_size: many
v_call: TRBV29-1
cdr3_nt: TGCAGCGTGTCAGGGACCACTGAAGCTTTCTTT
cdr3_aa: CSVSGTTEAFF

j_call: TRBJ1-2
cdr3_length: 15
d_call: -
clone_size: -
v_call: TRBV5-6
cdr3_nt: TGTGCCAGCAGCCCACTCGGGACGGCTAACTATGGCTACACCTTC
cdr3_aa: CASSPLGTANYGYTF

j_call: TRBJ2-7
cdr3_length: 16
d_call: TRBD1
clone_size: -
v_call: TRBV4-3
cdr3_nt: TGCGCCAGCAGCCAAGATCCGCAGGGGGAAGACTACGAGCAGTACTTC
cdr3_aa: CASSQDPQGEDYEQYF

j_call: TRBJ1-5
cdr3_length: 13
d_call: -
clone_size: -
v_call: TRBV6-5
cdr3_nt: TGTGCCAGCAGTCCGACAAGGAATCAGCCCCAGCATTTT
cdr3_aa: CASSPTRNQPQHF

j_call: TRBJ1-6
cdr3_length: 14
d_call: -
clone_size: -
v_call: TRBV27
cdr3_nt: TGTGCCAGCAGTAGAACTCCGGGAGGCTCACCCCTCCACTTT
cdr3_aa: CASSRTPGGSPLHF

j_call: TRBJ2-1
cdr3_length: 12
d_call: -
clone_size: -
v_call: TRBV5-4
cdr3_nt: TGTGCCAGCAGCTTCCGGCGCGGGGAGCAGTTCTTC
cdr3_aa: CASSFRRGEQFF

j_call: TRBJ1-1
cdr3_length: 11
d_call: -
clone_size: few
v_call: TRBV5-1
cdr3_nt: TGCGCCAGCAGGGATCCAGGTGAAGCTTTCTTT
cdr3_aa: CASRDPGEAFF

j_call: TRBJ1-1
cdr3_length: 12
d_call: TRBD1
clone_size: -
v_call: TRBV2
cdr3_nt: TGTGCCCGCAGGGGGAAGGTCACTGAAGCTTTCTTT
cdr3_aa: CARRGKVTEAFF

j_call: TRBJ1-1
cdr3_length: 16
d_call: -
clone_size: -
v_call: TRBV25-1
cdr3_nt: TGTGCCAGCAGTGATGATGTGATCGGACAAAACACTGAAGCTTTCTTT
cdr3_aa: CASSDDVIGQNTEAFF

j_call: TRBJ2-7
cdr3_length: 11
d_call: -
clone_size: -
v_call: TRBV10-1
cdr3_nt: TGCGCCAGCAGTGACGGTGAGGAGCAGTACTTC
cdr3_aa: CASSDGEEQYF

j_call: TRBJ1-2
cdr3_length: 16
d_call: TRBD1
clone_size: many
v_call: TRBV27
cdr3_nt: TGTGCCAGCAGTACCCTGACAGGGCTCGAGTACTATGGCTACACCTTC
cdr3_aa: CASSTLTGLEYYGYTF

j_call: TRBJ1-2
cdr3_length: 15
d_call: TRBD1
clone_size: -
v_call: TRBV5-6
cdr3_nt: TGTGCCAGCAGCTTTTGGGACAGGGACCACTATGGCTACACCTTC
cdr3_aa: CASSFWDRDHYGYTF

j_call: TRBJ1-2
cdr3_length: 13
d_call: -
clone_size: -
v_call: TRBV6-6
cdr3_nt: TGTGCCAGCAGTCAATCCGGGACATACGGCTACACCTTC
cdr3_aa: CASSQSGTYGYTF

j_call: TRBJ1-2
cdr3_length: 14
d_call: -
clone_size: -
v_call: TRBV6-5
cdr3_nt: TGTGCCAGCAGACAGGACAGAACTAACTATGGCTACACCTTC
cdr3_aa: CASRQDRTNYGYTF

j_call: TRBJ1-5
cdr3_length: 16
d_call: -
clone_size: -
v_call: TRBV4-1
cdr3_nt: TGCGCCAGCAGCCAAGTAGGGGGAGGCGTTGGCCAGCCCCAGCATTTT
cdr3_aa: CASSQVGGGVGQPQHF

j_call: TRBJ1-5
cdr3_length: 16
d_call: TRBD1
clone_size: once
v_call: TRBV4-3
cdr3_nt: TGCGCCAGCAGCCAGGGAACCGGGACAGGCAATCAGCCCCAGCATTTT
cdr3_aa: CASSQGTGTGNQPQHF

j_call: TRBJ2-7
cdr3_length: 16
d_call: TRBD2
clone_size: -
v_call: TRBV10-1
cdr3_nt: TGCGCCAGCAGTGAGGGCGGGGGGCCGAACTCCTACGAGCAGTACTTC
cdr3_aa: CASSEGGGPNSYEQYF

j_call: TRBJ2-7
cdr3_length: 14
d_call: TRBD2
clone_size: many
v_call: TRBV27
cdr3_nt: TGTGCCAGCTCTGAGGTAGCGGGAGGCTACGAGCAGTACTTC
cdr3_aa: CASSEVAGGYEQYF

j_call: TRBJ1-4
cdr3_length: 13
d_call: -
clone_size: -
v_call: TRBV9
cdr3_nt: TGTGCCAGCAGCCCCATAAGCGGTGAAAAACTGTTTTTT
cdr3_aa: CASSPISGEKLFF